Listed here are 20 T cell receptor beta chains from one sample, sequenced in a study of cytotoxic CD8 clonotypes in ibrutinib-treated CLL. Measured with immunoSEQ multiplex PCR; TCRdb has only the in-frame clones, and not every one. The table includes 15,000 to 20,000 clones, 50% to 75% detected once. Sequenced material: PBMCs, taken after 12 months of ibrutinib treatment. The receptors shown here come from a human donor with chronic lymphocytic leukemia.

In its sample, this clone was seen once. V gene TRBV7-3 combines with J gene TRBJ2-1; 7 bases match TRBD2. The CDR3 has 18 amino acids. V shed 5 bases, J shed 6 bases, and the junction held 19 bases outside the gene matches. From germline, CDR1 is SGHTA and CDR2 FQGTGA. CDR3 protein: CASSLPVKELAISNEQFF. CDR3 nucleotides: TGTGCCAGCAGCCTTCCGGTTAAGGAACTAGCGATTAGCAATGAGCAGTTCTTC.

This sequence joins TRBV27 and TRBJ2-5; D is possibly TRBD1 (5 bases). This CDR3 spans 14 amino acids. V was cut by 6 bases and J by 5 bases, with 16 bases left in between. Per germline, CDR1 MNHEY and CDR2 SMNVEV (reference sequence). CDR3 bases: TGTGCCAGCAGAAAAGGCTGGGGCCTGGAGACCCAGTACTTC. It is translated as CASRKGWGLETQYF.

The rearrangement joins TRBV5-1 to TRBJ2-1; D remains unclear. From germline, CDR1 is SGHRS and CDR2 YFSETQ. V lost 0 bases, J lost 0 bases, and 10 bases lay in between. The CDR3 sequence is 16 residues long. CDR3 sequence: CASSLAGVDSYNEQFF. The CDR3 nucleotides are TGCGCCAGCAGCTTGGCCGGAGTAGACTCCTACAATGAGCAGTTCTTC.

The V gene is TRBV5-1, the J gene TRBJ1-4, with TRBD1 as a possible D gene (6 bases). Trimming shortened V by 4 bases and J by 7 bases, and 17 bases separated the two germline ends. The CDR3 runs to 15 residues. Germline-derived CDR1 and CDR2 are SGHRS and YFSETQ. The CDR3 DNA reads TGCGCCAGCAGCCTATCCGGGACAAGGGGTGAAAAACTGTTTTTT. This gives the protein CASSLSGTRGEKLFF.

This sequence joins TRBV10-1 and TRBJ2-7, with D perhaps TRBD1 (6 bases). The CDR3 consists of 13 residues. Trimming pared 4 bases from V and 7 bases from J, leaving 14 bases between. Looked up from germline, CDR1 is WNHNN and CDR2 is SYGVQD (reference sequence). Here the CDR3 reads CASSASGAGEQYF. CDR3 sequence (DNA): TGCGCCAGCAGTGCATCAGGGGCCGGGGAGCAGTACTTC.

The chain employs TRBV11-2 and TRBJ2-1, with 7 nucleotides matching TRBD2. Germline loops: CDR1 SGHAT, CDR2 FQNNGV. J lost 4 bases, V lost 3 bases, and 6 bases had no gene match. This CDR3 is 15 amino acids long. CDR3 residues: CASSFGGSRYNEQFF. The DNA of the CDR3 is TGTGCCAGCAGCTTTGGCGGGAGTCGTTACAATGAGCAGTTCTTC.

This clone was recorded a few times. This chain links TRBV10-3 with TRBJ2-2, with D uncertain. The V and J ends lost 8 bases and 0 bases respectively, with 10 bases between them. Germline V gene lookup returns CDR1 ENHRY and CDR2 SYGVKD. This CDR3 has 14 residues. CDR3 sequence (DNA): TGTGCCATCGGATCGGGCGCGAACACCGGGGAGCTGTTTTTT. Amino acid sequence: CAIGSGANTGELFF.

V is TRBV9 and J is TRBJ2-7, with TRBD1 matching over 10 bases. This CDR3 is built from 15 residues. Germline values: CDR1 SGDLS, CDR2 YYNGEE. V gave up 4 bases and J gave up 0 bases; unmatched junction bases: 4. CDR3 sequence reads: CASSRQGAFSYEQYF. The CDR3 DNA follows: TGTGCCAGCAGCCGACAGGGGGCATTCTCCTACGAGCAGTACTTC. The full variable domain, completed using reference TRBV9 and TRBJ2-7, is DSGVTQTPKHLITATGQRVTLRCSPRSGDLSVYWYQQSLDQGLQFLIQYYNGEERAKGNILERFSAQQFPDLHSELNLSSLELGDSALYFCASSRQGAFSYEQYFGPGTRLTVT.

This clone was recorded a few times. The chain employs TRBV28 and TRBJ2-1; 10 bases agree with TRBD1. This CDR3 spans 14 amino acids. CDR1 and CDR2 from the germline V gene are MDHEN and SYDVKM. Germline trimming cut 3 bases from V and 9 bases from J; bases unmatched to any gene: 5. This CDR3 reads CASSFGQGGSEQFF. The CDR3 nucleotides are TGTGCCAGCAGTTTCGGACAGGGGGGTAGTGAGCAGTTCTTC. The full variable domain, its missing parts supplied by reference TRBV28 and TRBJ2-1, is DVKVTQSSRYLVKRTGEKVFLECVQDMDHENMFWYRQDPGLGLRLIYFSYDVKMKEKGDIPEGYSVSREKKERFSLILESASTNQTSMYLCASSFGQGGSEQFFGPGTRLTVL.

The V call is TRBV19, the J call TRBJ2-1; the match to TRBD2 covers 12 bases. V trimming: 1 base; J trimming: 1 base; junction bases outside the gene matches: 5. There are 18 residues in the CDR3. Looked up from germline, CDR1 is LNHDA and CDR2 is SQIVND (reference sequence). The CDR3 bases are TGTGCCAGTAGTATAGGCCTAGCGGGAGGGAAGTCCTACAATGAGCAGTTCTTC. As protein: CASSIGLAGGKSYNEQFF.

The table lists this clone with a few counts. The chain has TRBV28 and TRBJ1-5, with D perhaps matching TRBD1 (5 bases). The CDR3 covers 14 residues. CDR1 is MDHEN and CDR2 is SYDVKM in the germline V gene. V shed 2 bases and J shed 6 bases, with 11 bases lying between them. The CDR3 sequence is CASSLGGGGQPQHF. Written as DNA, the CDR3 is TGTGCCAGCAGTTTAGGGGGAGGCGGTCAGCCCCAGCATTTT.

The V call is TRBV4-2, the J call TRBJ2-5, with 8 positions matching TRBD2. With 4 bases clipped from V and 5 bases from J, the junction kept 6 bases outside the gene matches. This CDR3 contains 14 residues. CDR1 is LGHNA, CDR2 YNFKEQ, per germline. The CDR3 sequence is CASSPGGGHETQYF. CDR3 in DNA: TGTGCCAGCAGCCCGGGGGGGGGCCACGAGACCCAGTACTTC.

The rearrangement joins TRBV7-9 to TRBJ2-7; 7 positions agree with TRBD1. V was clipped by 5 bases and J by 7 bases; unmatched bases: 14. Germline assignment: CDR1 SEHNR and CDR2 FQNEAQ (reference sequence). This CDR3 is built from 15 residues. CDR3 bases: TGTGCCAGCAGCGCAAGGAGGACAGGAAGGGATGAGCAGTACTTC. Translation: CASSARRTGRDEQYF. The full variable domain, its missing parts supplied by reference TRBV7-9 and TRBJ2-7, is DTGVSQNPRHKITKRGQNVTFRCDPISEHNRLYWYRQTLGQGPEFLTYFQNEAQLEKSRLLSDRFSAERPKGSFSTLEIQRTEQGDSAMYLCASSARRTGRDEQYFGPGTRLTVT.

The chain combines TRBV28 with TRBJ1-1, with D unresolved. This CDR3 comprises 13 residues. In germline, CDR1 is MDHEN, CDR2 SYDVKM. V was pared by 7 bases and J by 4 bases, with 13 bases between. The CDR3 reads CASNEVGSTEAFF. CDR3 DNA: TGTGCCAGCAATGAGGTTGGGAGCACTGAAGCTTTCTTT.

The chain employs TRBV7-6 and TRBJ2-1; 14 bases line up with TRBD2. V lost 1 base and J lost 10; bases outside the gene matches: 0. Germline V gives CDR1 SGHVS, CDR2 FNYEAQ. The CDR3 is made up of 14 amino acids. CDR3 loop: CASSLGLAGGEQFF. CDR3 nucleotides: TGTGCCAGCAGCTTAGGACTAGCGGGAGGGGAGCAGTTCTTC.

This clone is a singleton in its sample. CDR3 in DNA: TGTGCCAGCAGATTAGCGGGAACATCCTACAATGAGCAGTTCTTC. This gives the protein CASRLAGTSYNEQFF. The chain is built from TRBV9 and TRBJ2-1; TRBD2 matches 8 bases. CDR3 size: 15 residues. From germline, CDR1 is SGDLS and CDR2 YYNGEE. The V gene end was trimmed by 5 bases and the J gene end by 1 base; junction bases not matched to a gene: 5.

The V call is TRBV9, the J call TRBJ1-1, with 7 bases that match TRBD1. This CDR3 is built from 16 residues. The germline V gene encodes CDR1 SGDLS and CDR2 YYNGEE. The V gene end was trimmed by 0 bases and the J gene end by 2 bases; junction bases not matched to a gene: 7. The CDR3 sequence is CASSVGSGQVNTEAFF. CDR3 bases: TGTGCCAGCAGCGTAGGATCCGGACAGGTCAACACTGAAGCTTTCTTT.

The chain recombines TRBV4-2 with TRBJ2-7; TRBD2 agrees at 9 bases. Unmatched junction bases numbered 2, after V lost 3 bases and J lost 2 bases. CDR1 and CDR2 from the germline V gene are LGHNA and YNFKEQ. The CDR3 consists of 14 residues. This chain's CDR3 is CASSQSGRTYEQYF. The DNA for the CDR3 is TGTGCCAGCAGCCAGAGCGGGAGGACCTACGAGCAGTACTTC.

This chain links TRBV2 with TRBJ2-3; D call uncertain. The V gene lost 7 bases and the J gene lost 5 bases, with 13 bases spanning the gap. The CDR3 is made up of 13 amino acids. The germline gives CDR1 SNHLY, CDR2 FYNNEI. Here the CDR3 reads CASIHTRGDTQYF. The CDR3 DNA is TGTGCCAGCATTCATACGAGAGGAGATACGCAGTATTTT.

CDR3 in amino acids: CASSLWEAPGNTIYF. In DNA form, the CDR3 reads TGTGCCAGCAGTTTATGGGAGGCGCCTGGAAACACCATATATTTT. The rearrangement uses TRBV28 and TRBJ1-3; no reliable D call. Germline V gene lookup returns CDR1 MDHEN and CDR2 SYDVKM. Trimming left V 0 bases short and J 2 bases short, with 8 bases between. CDR3 size: 15 residues. Using reference TRBV28 and TRBJ1-3 for the parts outside the CDR3, the full variable domain is DVKVTQSSRYLVKRTGEKVFLECVQDMDHENMFWYRQDPGLGLRLIYFSYDVKMKEKGDIPEGYSVSREKKERFSLILESASTNQTSMYLCASSLWEAPGNTIYFGEGSWLTVV.